A selection of T cell receptor beta chains follows, all from one sample in a study of cytomegalovirus exposure and HLA in healthy donors. The protocol was immunoSEQ multiplex PCR, while the TCRdb copy is restricted to in-frame clones and leaves out a portion. The table lists 85,000 to 110,000 clones. The source material was PBMCs. The receptors originated from a man aged 40-50 years in good health and CMV-seronegative. Both conserved end residues are part of each CDR3. A D gene is named only where the DNA matches it firmly.

CASSPSDNEQFF	TGTGCCAGCAGTCCTTCGGACAATGAGCAGTTCTTC	-	TRBV6-6	TRBJ2-1
CASSYSGVSTGELFF	TGTGCCAGCAGTTACTCCGGAGTGAGCACCGGGGAGCTGTTTTTT	-	TRBV6-5	TRBJ2-2
CASSLGQKNTEAFF	TGTGCCAGTAGTCTAGGACAGAAGAACACTGAAGCTTTCTTT	-	TRBV19	TRBJ1-1
CASSPGGEQYF	TGTGCCAGCAGCCCAGGGGGGGAGCAGTACTTC	-	TRBV7-9	TRBJ2-7
CASSFSRQGLDEQYF	TGTGCCAGCAGCTTTTCCAGACAGGGTTTGGACGAGCAGTACTTC	TRBD1	TRBV7-9	TRBJ2-7
CASSSRGLAGGNEQFF	TGTGCCAGCAGCTCCAGGGGACTAGCGGGAGGCAATGAGCAGTTCTTC	TRBD2	TRBV7-2	TRBJ2-1
CASSNSGSYNEQFF	TGCGCCAGCAGCAATAGCGGGAGCTACAATGAGCAGTTCTTC	TRBD2	TRBV5-1	TRBJ2-1
CASSQYRGHYGYTF	TGCGCCAGCAGCCAATACAGGGGCCACTATGGCTACACCTTC	TRBD1	TRBV4-3	TRBJ1-2
CASSPQARLANYEQYF	TGTGCCAGCAGCCCCCAGGCACGTTTGGCTAACTACGAGCAGTACTTC	-	TRBV4-2	TRBJ2-7
CASSQVGAPTEAFF	TGCGCCAGCAGCCAAGTTGGGGCGCCCACTGAAGCTTTCTTT	-	TRBV4-1	TRBJ1-1
CASSLGQGANSPLHF	TGTGCCAGCAGCTTAGGACAGGGGGCAAATTCACCCCTCCACTTT	TRBD1	TRBV7-2	TRBJ1-6
CASLTYRNTEAFF	TGTGCCAGCCTCACATATCGGAACACTGAAGCTTTCTTT	-	TRBV6-1	TRBJ1-1
CSAERGQGYTF	TGCAGTGCTGAGAGGGGACAGGGCTACACCTTC	TRBD1	TRBV20-1	TRBJ1-2
CASSSEWWYRADGELFF	TGTGCCAGCAGCTCCGAATGGTGGTACAGGGCGGACGGGGAGCTGTTTTTT	-	TRBV5-5	TRBJ2-2
CASSTDKSSTYEQYF	TGTGCCAGCAGCACAGACAAAAGTTCAACCTACGAGCAGTACTTC	-	TRBV7-9	TRBJ2-7
CSVISGVSGNTIYF	TGCAGCGTGATCTCCGGAGTCTCTGGAAACACCATATATTTT	-	TRBV29-1	TRBJ1-3
CASSPGQFNSPLHF	TGTGCCAGCAGCCCGGGACAGTTTAATTCACCCCTCCACTTT	TRBD1	TRBV9	TRBJ1-6
CASGASSYEQYF	TGTGCCAGCGGTGCCAGTTCCTACGAGCAGTACTTC	-	TRBV6-1	TRBJ2-7
CASSFSGVSGNTIYF	TGCGCCAGCAGCTTTTCGGGAGTCTCTGGAAACACCATATATTTT	-	TRBV5-1	TRBJ1-3
CASSLGLAGGQETQYF	TGTGCCAGCAGTTTAGGACTAGCGGGAGGACAAGAGACCCAGTACTTC	TRBD2	TRBV28	TRBJ2-5
CASSPEGGLGRYGYTF	TGCGCCAGCAGTCCTGAGGGGGGGCTGGGGCGATATGGCTACACCTTC	-	TRBV5-1	TRBJ1-2
CASSLVGTAEAFF	TGTGCCAGCAGCTTAGTAGGGACTGCCGAAGCTTTCTTT	-	TRBV7-6	TRBJ1-1
CASSVYPEQGEQYF	TGTGCCAGCAGCGTATATCCAGAACAGGGCGAGCAGTACTTC	-	TRBV9	TRBJ2-7
CASRSNYGYTF	TGTGCCAGCAGATCAAACTATGGCTACACCTTC	-	TRBV28	TRBJ1-2
CASSDRVTTDTQYF	TGTGCCAGTTCGGACAGGGTTACGACAGATACGCAGTATTTT	TRBD1	TRBV19	TRBJ2-3
CAWSVTGGQETQYF	TGTGCCTGGAGTGTAACGGGAGGGCAAGAGACCCAGTACTTC	TRBD2	TRBV30	TRBJ2-5
CASSPAYEQYF	TGTGCCAGCAGCCCAGCCTACGAGCAGTACTTC	-	TRBV7-8	TRBJ2-7
CASSQKVNRGPSFNQPQHF	TGCGCCAGCAGCCAAAAGGTAAACAGGGGGCCCTCTTTTAATCAGCCCCAGCATTTT	TRBD1	TRBV4-1	TRBJ1-5
CASSYRATSGGTDTQYF	TGTGCCAGCAGCTACCGCGCGACTAGCGGGGGCACAGATACGCAGTATTTT	TRBD2	TRBV5-4	TRBJ2-3
CASSSGTGRNQPQHF	TGTGCCAGCAGCAGCGGGACAGGGCGCAATCAGCCCCAGCACTTT	TRBD1	TRBV5-4	TRBJ1-5
CASSNRDRATGGELFF	TGCGCCAGCAGCAACCGGGACAGGGCCACGGGCGGGGAGCTGTTTTTT	TRBD1	TRBV4-1	TRBJ2-2
CASSPPGGETQYF	TGTGCCAGCAGCCCCCCAGGTGGGGAGACCCAGTACTTC	-	TRBV7-7	TRBJ2-5
CASSLGGASGSETQYF	TGCGCCAGCAGCTTGGGGGGAGCTAGCGGGTCAGAGACCCAGTACTTC	TRBD2	TRBV5-1	TRBJ2-5
CASSEATGVAGRETQYF	TGTGCCAGCAGTGAAGCGACTGGGGTAGCGGGCCGAGAGACCCAGTACTTC	TRBD2	TRBV6-1	TRBJ2-5
CASSTGLAGYEQYF	TGTGCCAGCAGCACCGGACTAGCGGGCTACGAGCAGTACTTC	TRBD2	TRBV5-6	TRBJ2-7
CASSVGARWQFF	TGTGCCAGCAGCGTAGGTGCTCGGTGGCAGTTCTTC	-	TRBV9	TRBJ2-1
CASSPSGGQANTGELFF	TGTGCCAGCAGCCCGTCAGGAGGACAGGCGAACACCGGGGAGCTGTTTTTT	TRBD1	TRBV5-6	TRBJ2-2